This TCR beta chain was identified in a study of blood T cell repertoires in COVID-19. Study-wide context: From the United States, Italy and Spain came samples of acute and convalescent COVID-19. Nucleic acid was either cDNA or gDNA, and it came from T cells, B-cell-depleted T cells, or PBMCs.

Original methodology: Amplifying reference gene primers gave estimates of nucleated cell counts. The assay was immunoSEQ multiplex PCR, and TCRdb's table has in-frame clones only and misses some. The DNA gave D and trimming, while V, J and clone size come from that table. This sample has fewer than 250,000 clones; about 85% occur once, and the top ten carry about 1.7%. Germline CDR1 GTSNPN, CDR2 SVGIG (reference sequence). Deletions cut 4 bases from V and 3 bases from J, with 15 bases between. The CDR3 contains 14 residues. Sequenced input: peripheral blood. The V call is TRBV30, the J call TRBJ1-1; TRBD1 might be the D (6 bases). The receptor was isolated from a man in his 70s with acute or convalescent COVID-19. CDR3 DNA: TGTGCCTGGAAAAGGGGACACACGGACACTGAAGCTTTCTTT. Translation gives CAWKRGHTDTEAFF. Complete variable domain (other parts from reference TRBV30 and TRBJ1-1): SQTIHQWPATLVQPVGSPLSLECTVEGTSNPNLYWYRQAAGRGLQLLFYSVGIGQISSEVPQNLSASRPQDRQFILSSKKLLLSDSGFYLCAWKRGHTDTEAFFGQGTRLTVV.